The 11 T cell receptor beta chains below were found in one sample sequenced in a study of cytomegalovirus exposure and HLA in healthy donors. 60 Vbeta and 13 Jbeta primers were used in PCR. Profiled with immunoSEQ multiplex PCR; TCRdb holds only in-frame clones, not every one. The sample lists approximately 150,000 clones, approximately 88% occurring once. The sequencing input was PBMCs. The receptors were gathered from a woman aged 25 to 39 in good health and CMV-seronegative.

The CDR3: CASSSDRVSSYNSPLHF. CDR3 bases: TGTGCCAGCAGTTCCGACAGGGTTTCTTCCTATAATTCACCCCTCCACTTT. This chain uses TRBV27 with TRBJ1-6, with 7 nucleotides matching TRBD1. CDR3 length equals 17 residues. Losses at the gene ends were 4 bases for V and 1 base for J; bases not matched to a gene: 7. Germline CDR1 and CDR2: MNHEY and SMNVEV (reference sequence).

This clone was detected only once. The V call is TRBV21-1, the J call TRBJ1-2; the table assigns TRBD1, which was not confirmed against the DNA. TRBV21-1 is a known pseudogene. CDR3 length: 15 residues. CDR3 sequence (DNA): TGTGCCAGCAGCAAAAGGGGGGGACAGGGTGATGGCTACACCTTC. Its translation is CASSKRGGQGDGYTF.

The chain uses TRBV5-6 and TRBJ2-7; D gene ambiguous. The germline gives CDR1 SGHDT, CDR2 YYEEEE. V lost 4 bases and J 0 bases, leaving 11 bases between the germline ends. The CDR3 is 14 amino acids. The CDR3: CASSATRSSYEQYF. In DNA, the CDR3 is TGTGCCAGCAGCGCCACCCGGAGCTCCTACGAGCAGTACTTC.

This clone appeared a few times. The rearrangement joins TRBV6-1 to TRBJ1-5; D is uncertain. The CDR3 length is 14 residues. CDR1 MNHNS and CDR2 SASEGT come from the germline V gene. Trimming removed 8 bases at V and 1 base at J, with 12 bases between. The CDR3 sequence is CASVGGFSNQPQHF. CDR3 DNA: TGTGCCAGCGTCGGAGGGTTCAGCAATCAGCCCCAGCATTTT.

This clone was counted between two and nine times. J is TRBJ1-5 and V is TRBV27, with 8 bases identical to TRBD1. The CDR3 contains 14 residues. Germline V gene lookup returns CDR1 MNHEY and CDR2 SMNVEV (reference sequence). Losses at the gene ends were 6 bases for V and 1 base for J; bases not matched to a gene: 2. CDR3 nucleotide sequence: TGTGCCAGCAGAGGGACAGGCAGCAATCAGCCCCAGCATTTT. Its translation: CASRGTGSNQPQHF.

This chain joins TRBV5-4 and TRBJ2-3, with TRBD2 identical over 7 bases. Trimming took 4 bases from V and 1 from J; bases not matched to a gene: 3. This CDR3 has 14 amino acids. Germline CDR1 SGHNT, CDR2 YYREEE (reference sequence). CDR3 bases: TGTGCCAGCAGCGCCGGACTAGGCACAGATACGCAGTATTTT. This gives the protein CASSAGLGTDTQYF.

The chain couples TRBV6-5 to TRBJ2-2, with D possibly TRBD1 on 6 matching bases. V shed 5 bases and J shed 2 bases, with 12 bases lying between them. The germline CDR1 and CDR2 sequences are MNHEY and SVGAGI. This CDR3 is 15 amino acids long. The CDR3 sequence: CASSPGQINTGELFF. CDR3 coding DNA: TGTGCCAGCAGTCCCGGACAGATCAACACCGGGGAGCTGTTTTTT.

The J gene is TRBJ1-4, the V gene TRBV5-1, with 9 positions matching TRBD1. CDR3 length: 16 residues. CDR1 is SGHRS, CDR2 YFSETQ, per germline. J gave up 6 bases and V 9 bases, and 15 bases lay outside the gene matches. CDR3 sequence reads: CATRRAYRGRDEKLFF. DNA for the CDR3: TGCGCCACCCGGAGGGCTTACAGGGGGCGCGATGAAAAACTGTTTTTT.

The rearrangement links TRBV28 to TRBJ2-5; D is undetermined. The CDR3 consists of 13 residues. In germline, CDR1 is MDHEN, CDR2 SYDVKM. V was cut by 5 bases and J by 1 base, with 8 bases left in between. The CDR3 loop is CASSGLPQETQYF. The CDR3 DNA follows: TGTGCCAGCAGTGGCCTGCCCCAAGAGACCCAGTACTTC.

This clone was found once. V gene TRBV9 combines with J gene TRBJ2-7, with D uncertain. The CDR3 length is 12 residues. Trimming took 2 bases from V and 5 from J, leaving 8 bases between them. Germline V gene sequence: CDR1 SGDLS, CDR2 YYNGEE. The CDR3 region is CASSVTGNEQYF. Here the CDR3 DNA reads TGTGCCAGCAGCGTCACTGGTAACGAGCAGTACTTC.

The chain joins TRBV6-1 to TRBJ2-3; TRBD2 is a possible D gene (5 bases). This CDR3 is built from 13 residues. The ends were cut back, 4 bases at V and 8 bases at J, with 13 bases in the middle. Germline V gene data show CDR1 as MNHNS and CDR2 as SASEGT. Here the CDR3 reads CASSGLGVTTQYF. The CDR3 nucleotides are TGTGCCAGCAGTGGGTTGGGAGTCACTACGCAGTATTTT.